This T cell receptor beta chain was captured in a study of type 1 regulatory T cells. As for the study in general: This in vitro CD4 product, T-allo10, is enriched for Tr1 cells and alloantigen-specific.

As for this clonotype: As yet, its antigen is unknown.

Germline CDR1 SNHLY, CDR2 FYNNEI. V lost 2 bases and J 8 bases, leaving 7 bases between the germline ends. This CDR3 has 12 residues. TCRdb called the reads again in MiXCR, with one record for every CDR3 protein. The repertoire holds about 65,000 distinct CDR3 sequences, with roughly 50% as singletons. Study-level points and caveats: Compared with non-type 1 regulatory T cells, type 1 regulatory T cells showed a more restricted TCR repertoire.

Specimen: cultured non-Tr1 T cells, either the whole culture or a sorted T cell fraction (not recorded which). This clonotype was obtained from a human donor in good health. The chain recombines TRBV2 with TRBJ2-1; D call uncertain. CDR3 bases: TGTGCCAGCAGTGAAACTGGCCATGAGCAGTTCTTC. Amino acids: CASSETGHEQFF.